The sequence of this TCR beta chain was determined in a study of CXCR3-negative and CXCR3-positive naive CD8 T cells. General study findings and limits: TRB CDR3s were more hydrophobic in CXCR3-positive than in CXCR3-negative naive cells.

Through 5' RACE with UMI labels, the TRB cDNA libraries were prepared. TCRdb re-called the 5' RACE reads and catalogs CDR3 proteins one per entry, DNA excluded. This sample's table reports fewer than 80,000 distinct CDR3 sequences. In regard to this clonotype: Its antigen is currently unknown.

Per CD8+ T cell subset, triplicate sorts of approximately 290,000 cells each were done. By phenotype, naive CD8+ T cells were CD45RO-CCR7+CD27+CD95-. This CDR3 is built from 13 residues. Germline V gene data show CDR1 as SQVTM and CDR2 as ANQGSEA. Sequencing was performed on naive CXCR3- CD8+ T cells from blood. Subset of the sample: CD45RO-CCR7+CD27+CD95- naive CD8+ T cells lacking CXCR3 (TNR3-). This TCR was recovered from a human donor in good health. Some clones in this sample may be carry-over from other donors' samples. The rearrangement links TRBV29-1 to TRBJ1-2. Here the CDR3 reads CSVVHREGDSYTF. The full variable domain, rest sourced from reference TRBV29-1 and TRBJ1-2, is SAVISQKPSRDICQRGTSLTIQCQVDSQVTMMFWYRQQPGQSLTLIATANQGSEATYESGFVIDKFPISRPNLTFSTLTVSNMSPEDSSIYLCSVVHREGDSYTFGSGTRLTVV.